The rows below give T cell receptor beta chains drawn from one sample of a study of blood T cell repertoires in COVID-19. Profiling relied on immunoSEQ multiplex PCR, and the TCRdb table lists in-frame clones only, not all of them. The sample holds 120,000 or so clones, 86% seen once. The source material was peripheral blood. The receptors derive from a man aged 40-55 years with acute or convalescent COVID-19. The CDR3 runs from the conserved cysteine through the conserved F or W. Fields, in order: clone size, J gene, D gene, V gene, CDR3 DNA, CDR3 protein. D genes are given only for firm matches. Size is omitted from some rows. Given values are once, few, many or a class for expanded clones.

-	TRBJ2-1	TRBD2	TRBV3-1/TRBV3-2	TGTGCCAGCAGCCCAACCCTAGCGGGGGATTACAATGAGCAGTTCTTC	CASSPTLAGDYNEQFF
few	TRBJ1-3	-	TRBV12-3/TRBV12-4	TGTGCCAGCAGTTTTCAGGGAGGAAACACCATATATTTT	CASSFQGGNTIYF
-	TRBJ1-5	-	TRBV19	TGTGCCAGTAGTTATACCGGGACAATCCTCCCTGCGCCCCAGCATTTT	CASSYTGTILPAPQHF
-	TRBJ2-7	-	TRBV14	TGTGCCAGCAGCCAAGTTAGAACCTACGAGCAGTACTTC	CASSQVRTYEQYF
-	TRBJ1-5	-	TRBV3-1/TRBV3-2	TGTGCCAGCAGCCCAGACGGGAATCAGCCCCAGCATTTT	CASSPDGNQPQHF
once	TRBJ2-3	TRBD2	TRBV5-1	TGCGCCAGCAGGTCCACCCCCTTTAGCGGGAGATCGGTAGATACGCAGTATTTT	CASRSTPFSGRSVDTQYF
-	TRBJ2-7	TRBD2	TRBV7-9	TGTGCCAGCAGCTTTATACTAGCGGGAGGGTTCGACGAGCAGTACTTC	CASSFILAGGFDEQYF
-	TRBJ1-4	TRBD1	TRBV30	TGTGCCTGGAGTCCCCGGACAGGGCCTAATGAAAAACTGTTTTTT	CAWSPRTGPNEKLFF
few	TRBJ1-1	-	TRBV20-1	TGCAGTGCTAGAGAGGCAACTGAAGCTTTCTTT	CSAREATEAFF
-	TRBJ2-7	-	TRBV30	TGTGCCTGGGCCCCCCATTTCTACGAGCAGTACTTC	CAWAPHFYEQYF
-	TRBJ2-6	-	TRBV2	TGTGCCAGCAGTGAAGGACAGGGGAGGGGCGGGGCCAACGTCCTGACTTTC	CASSEGQGRGGANVLTF
-	TRBJ2-3	TRBD2	TRBV29-1	TGCAGCGTTGAAGGAATAGCGGGGGTCACAGATACGCAGTATTTT	CSVEGIAGVTDTQYF
-	TRBJ2-7	-	TRBV10-3	TGTGCCATCAGTGGGGGCGGGACTGAGCCCCCTACCTACGAGCAGTACTTC	CAISGGGTEPPTYEQYF
-	TRBJ2-3	TRBD1	TRBV6-2/TRBV6-3	TGTGCCAGCAGTTCCCGGGACAGGGGGCGATTTGGCACAGATACGCAGTATTTT	CASSSRDRGRFGTDTQYF
once	TRBJ2-7	TRBD2	TRBV7-9	TGTGCCAGCAGCTCCTCAGGGACTAGCGGGAGGGCCACAAACTACGAGCAGTACTTC	CASSSSGTSGRATNYEQYF
-	TRBJ2-1	-	TRBV4-3	TGCGCCAGCAGCCAAGGAGTCGCCGGTAGCTCCTACAATGAGCAGTTCTTC	CASSQGVAGSSYNEQFF
-	TRBJ2-2	TRBD2	TRBV7-7	TGTGCCAGCAGCATTGGACTAGCGGGAGGTACCGGGGAGCTGTTTTTT	CASSIGLAGGTGELFF
-	TRBJ2-2	-	TRBV4-3	TGCGCCAGCAGTCCGCAGGGTGCCGGGGAGCTGTTTTTT	CASSPQGAGELFF
few	TRBJ1-2	-	TRBV5-4	TGTGCCAGCAGCTTGCAGGGCTCGCGTGGCTACACCTTC	CASSLQGSRGYTF
-	TRBJ2-7	-	TRBV5-4	TGTGCCAGCAGCTTTGGGGGGACCAGCTCCTACGAGCAGTACTTC	CASSFGGTSSYEQYF
few	TRBJ1-1	-	TRBV11-2	TGTGCCAGCAGCTTGGCCCTTGCAACTGAAGCTTTCTTT	CASSLALATEAFF
-	TRBJ1-5	-	TRBV5-4	TGTGCCAGCAGCTTGGACGGCCGGAGGGGCAATCAGCCCCAGCATTTT	CASSLDGRRGNQPQHF
once	TRBJ1-2	TRBD1	TRBV6-1	TGTGCCAGCAGTGAAACAGGTTTGGTGGCAGGGGGACATGGCTACACCTTC	CASSETGLVAGGHGYTF
-	TRBJ1-3	-	TRBV6-1	TGTGCCAGCAGTGAAGCGAGGATGAACACCATATATTTT	CASSEARMNTIYF
-	TRBJ2-5	TRBD1	TRBV5-1	TGCGCCAGCAGCCAACCCGGGACAGGGAGAGAGACCCAGTACTTC	CASSQPGTGRETQYF
-	TRBJ2-3	TRBD1	TRBV7-9	TGTGCCAGCAGCTTAAACAGGGGTGCGACCACAGATACGCAGTATTTT	CASSLNRGATTDTQYF
once	TRBJ2-1	TRBD2	TRBV7-8	TGTGCCAGCGTCAAGACTAGCAGCGCCAATGAGCAGTTCTTC	CASVKTSSANEQFF
-	TRBJ2-3	-	TRBV20-1	TGCAGTGCTAGAGCTCCAGATACGCAGTATTTT	CSARAPDTQYF
-	TRBJ1-3	-	TRBV5-4	TGTGCCAGCAGCGAGGGTGTCAGGACCTCTGGAAACACCATATATTTT	CASSEGVRTSGNTIYF
-	TRBJ2-5	TRBD1	TRBV24-1	TGTGCCACCAGTGATCCGCTGGACAGGTCCGGAGAGACCCAGTACTTC	CATSDPLDRSGETQYF
-	TRBJ2-5	-	TRBV12-3/TRBV12-4	TGTGCCAGCAGCCTAGCGAAAGAGACCCAGTACTTC	CASSLAKETQYF
once	TRBJ1-3	-	TRBV18	TGTGCCAGCTCACCAGGGGCCCCCTCTGGAAACACCATATATTTT	CASSPGAPSGNTIYF
-	TRBJ2-5	-	TRBV5-1	TGCGCCAGCAGCCCCGGTAGAGGGTTCCAAGAGACCCAGTACTTC	CASSPGRGFQETQYF
-	TRBJ2-1	TRBD2	TRBV4-3	TGCGCCAGCAGCCAAGACCCTCCTAGCGGGGGGGCGAATGAGCAGTTCTTC	CASSQDPPSGGANEQFF
-	TRBJ2-7	-	TRBV4-1	TGCGCCAGATCTCTCCCCCCTGGTAAACGGGGGAAATCCTACGAGCAGTACTTC	CARSLPPGKRGKSYEQYF
-	TRBJ2-6	-	TRBV7-9	TGTGCCAGCAGCTTGGAGTCCGGGGGGGCCAACGTCCTGACTTTC	CASSLESGGANVLTF
-	TRBJ1-3	TRBD1	TRBV6-5	TGTGCCAGCAGAACAGGGGTGTCTGGAAACACCATATATTTT	CASRTGVSGNTIYF
-	TRBJ2-7	TRBD1	TRBV19	TGTGCCAGTAGTACGGGACAGGCTTTGTCGGAGCAGTACTTC	CASSTGQALSEQYF
-	TRBJ2-3	-	TRBV27	TGTGCCAGCAGTTTGGAGGGAGCCTACACAGATACGCAGTATTTT	CASSLEGAYTDTQYF
-	TRBJ1-2	-	TRBV19	TGTGCCAGTAGACCTACTGCTCGGGACTATGGCTACACCTTC	CASRPTARDYGYTF
-	TRBJ1-1	TRBD1	TRBV5-1	TGCGCCAGCAGCTTGGGGGGACAGAATGAAGCTTTCTTT	CASSLGGQNEAFF
-	TRBJ2-2	TRBD2	TRBV7-6	TGTGCCAGCAGCCAGGGACTAGCCACCGGGGAGCTGTTTTTT	CASSQGLATGELFF
-	TRBJ1-5	-	TRBV5-6	TGTGCCAGCAGCTTGGATAGTCAGCCCCAGCATTTT	CASSLDSQPQHF
-	TRBJ1-6	-	TRBV27	TGTGCCAGCAGTTTAGCCAGGGCCAAGGAGTTTAATTCACCCCTCCACTTT	CASSLARAKEFNSPLHF
-	TRBJ2-1	TRBD1	TRBV27	TGTGCCAGCAGAGACAGGGATGAGCAGTTCTTC	CASRDRDEQFF
-	TRBJ2-5	-	TRBV6-5	TGTGCCAGCAGTTACGGAAGGGAGGAGACCCAGTACTTC	CASSYGREETQYF
-	TRBJ2-1	-	TRBV7-3	TGTGCCAGCAGCTTAGGCCCGGACAGAAACAATGAGCAGTTCTTC	CASSLGPDRNNEQFF
few	TRBJ2-7	-	TRBV27	TGTGCCAGCAGTTTACGGGAAGGATACGAGCAGTACTTC	CASSLREGYEQYF
once	TRBJ2-4	TRBD2	TRBV5-4	TGTGCCAGCAGCCAGGGACTAGCGGGTTCCAAAAACATTCAGTACTTC	CASSQGLAGSKNIQYF
-	TRBJ2-5	TRBD2	TRBV29-1	TGCAGCGGGGCTCGGGGGGAAGAGACCCAGTACTTC	CSGARGEETQYF
-	TRBJ2-2	-	TRBV4-3	TGCGCCAGCAGCCAAGATAAGGCAGGGAAAACCGGGGAGCTGTTTTTT	CASSQDKAGKTGELFF
-	TRBJ1-6	TRBD1	TRBV6-5	TGTGCCAGTTTAACAGGGGATTCACCCCTCCACTTT	CASLTGDSPLHF
-	TRBJ1-3	TRBD1	TRBV11-2	TGTGCCAGCAGCTACCTACAGGGGATAGGAAACACCATATATTTT	CASSYLQGIGNTIYF